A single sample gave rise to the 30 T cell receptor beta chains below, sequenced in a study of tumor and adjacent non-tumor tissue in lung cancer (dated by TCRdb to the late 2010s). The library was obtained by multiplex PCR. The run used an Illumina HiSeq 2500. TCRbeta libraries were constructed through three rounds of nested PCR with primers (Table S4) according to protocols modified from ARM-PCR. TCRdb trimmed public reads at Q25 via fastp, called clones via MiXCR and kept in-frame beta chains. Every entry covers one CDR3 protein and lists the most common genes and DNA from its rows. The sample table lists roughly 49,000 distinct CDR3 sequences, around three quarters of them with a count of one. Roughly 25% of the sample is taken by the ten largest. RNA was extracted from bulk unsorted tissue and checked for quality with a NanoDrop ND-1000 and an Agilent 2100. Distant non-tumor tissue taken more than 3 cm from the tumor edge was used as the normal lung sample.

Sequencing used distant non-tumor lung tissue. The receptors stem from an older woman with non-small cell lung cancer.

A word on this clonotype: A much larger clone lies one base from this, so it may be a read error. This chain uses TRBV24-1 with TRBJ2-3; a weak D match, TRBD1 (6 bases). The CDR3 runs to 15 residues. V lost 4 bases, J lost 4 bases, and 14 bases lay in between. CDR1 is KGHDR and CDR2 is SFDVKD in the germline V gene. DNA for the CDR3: TGTGCCACCAGTGACCCCGGGACATGGGCAGATACGCAGTATTTT. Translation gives CATSDPGTWADTQYF.

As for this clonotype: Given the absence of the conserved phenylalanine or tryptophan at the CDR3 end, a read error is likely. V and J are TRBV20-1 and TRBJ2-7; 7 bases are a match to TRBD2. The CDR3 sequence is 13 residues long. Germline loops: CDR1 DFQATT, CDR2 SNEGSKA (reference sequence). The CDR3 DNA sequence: TGCACTGATAGAGAAAGCGGGACTTACGAGCAGTACTCC. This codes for CTDRESGTYEQYS.

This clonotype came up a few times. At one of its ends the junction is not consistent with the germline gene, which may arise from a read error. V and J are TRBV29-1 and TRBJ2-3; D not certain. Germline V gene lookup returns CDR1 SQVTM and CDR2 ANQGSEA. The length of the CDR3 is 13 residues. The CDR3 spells CSVVPEMLDTQYF. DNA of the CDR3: TGCAGTGTTGTCCCGGAGATGTTAGATACGCAGTATTTT.

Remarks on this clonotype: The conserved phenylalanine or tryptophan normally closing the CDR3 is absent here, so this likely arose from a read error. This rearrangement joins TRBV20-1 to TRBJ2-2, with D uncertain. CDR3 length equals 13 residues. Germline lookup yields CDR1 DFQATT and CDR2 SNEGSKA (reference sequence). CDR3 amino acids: CSASTANIGELFL. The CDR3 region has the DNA TGCAGTGCTAGTACTGCGAACATCGGGGAGCTGTTTCTT.

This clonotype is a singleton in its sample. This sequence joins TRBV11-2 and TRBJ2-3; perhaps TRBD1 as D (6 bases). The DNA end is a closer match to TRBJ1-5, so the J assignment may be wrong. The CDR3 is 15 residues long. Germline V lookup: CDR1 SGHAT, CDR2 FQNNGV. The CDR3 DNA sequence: TGTGCCAGCGGCGCCGACGGGGGCGACACAGATACGCAGCATTTT. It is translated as CASGADGGDTDTQHF.

In DNA form, the CDR3 reads TGTGGCACCCACAAGGGTGAATTAGGCAATGAGCAGTTCTTC. Its protein is CGTHKGELGNEQFF. V is TRBV11-3 and J is TRBJ2-1; D remains unclear. Germline CDR1 SGHNT, CDR2 YENEEA. The CDR3 sequence is 14 residues long.

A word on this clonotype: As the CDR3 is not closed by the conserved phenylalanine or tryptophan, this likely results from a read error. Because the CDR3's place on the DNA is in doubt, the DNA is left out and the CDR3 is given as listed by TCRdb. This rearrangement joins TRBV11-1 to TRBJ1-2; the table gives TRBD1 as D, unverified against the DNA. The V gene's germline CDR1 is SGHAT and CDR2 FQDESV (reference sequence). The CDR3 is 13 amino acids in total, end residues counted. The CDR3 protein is CASSERGSMANTS.

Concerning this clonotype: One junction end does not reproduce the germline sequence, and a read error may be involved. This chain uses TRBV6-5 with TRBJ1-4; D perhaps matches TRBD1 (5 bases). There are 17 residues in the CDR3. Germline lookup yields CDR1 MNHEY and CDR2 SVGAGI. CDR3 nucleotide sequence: TGTGCCAGCAGTTACTCCGAAGGGGCGAGGGATGGAGAAAAGCTGTTTTTT. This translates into CASSYSEGARDGEKLFF.

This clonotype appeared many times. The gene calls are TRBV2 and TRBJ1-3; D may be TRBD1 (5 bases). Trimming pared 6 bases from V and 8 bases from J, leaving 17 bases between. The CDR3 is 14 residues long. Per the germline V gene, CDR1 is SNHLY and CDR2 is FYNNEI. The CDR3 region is CASRGRRGADTIYF. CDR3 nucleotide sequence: TGTGCCAGCAGGGGACGGAGGGGCGCAGACACCATATATTTT.

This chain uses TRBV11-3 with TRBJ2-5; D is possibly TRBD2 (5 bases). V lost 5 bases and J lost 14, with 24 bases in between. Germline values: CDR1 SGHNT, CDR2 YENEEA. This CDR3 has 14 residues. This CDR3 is CASSMRLPQETQYF. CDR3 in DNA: TGTGCCAGCAGCATGAGACTACCGCAAGAGACGCAATACTTC.

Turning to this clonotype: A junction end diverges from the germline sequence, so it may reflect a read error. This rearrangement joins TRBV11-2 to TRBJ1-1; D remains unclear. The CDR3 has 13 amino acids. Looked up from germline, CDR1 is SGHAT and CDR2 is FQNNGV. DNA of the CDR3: TGTACCAGCAGCTTAGCCATCAACACTGAAGCTTTCTTT. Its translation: CTSSLAINTEAFF.

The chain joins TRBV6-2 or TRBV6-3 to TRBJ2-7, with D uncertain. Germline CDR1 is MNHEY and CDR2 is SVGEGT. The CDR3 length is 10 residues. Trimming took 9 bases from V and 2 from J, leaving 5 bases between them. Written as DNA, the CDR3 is TGTGCCAGTGGAACCTACGAGCAGTACGTC. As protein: CASGTYEQYV.

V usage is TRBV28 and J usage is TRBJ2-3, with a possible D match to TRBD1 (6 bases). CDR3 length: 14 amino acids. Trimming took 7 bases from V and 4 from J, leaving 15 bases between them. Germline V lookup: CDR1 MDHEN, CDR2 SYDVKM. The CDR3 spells CASNTFRGADTQYF. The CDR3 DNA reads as TGTGCCAGCAATACCTTCAGGGGTGCAGATACGCAGTATTTT.

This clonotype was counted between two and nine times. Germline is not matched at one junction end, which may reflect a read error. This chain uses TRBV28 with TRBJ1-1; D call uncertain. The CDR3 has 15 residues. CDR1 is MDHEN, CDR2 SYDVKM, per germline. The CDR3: CASTLLPHTYTEAFF. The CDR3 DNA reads TGTGCCAGCACTTTATTGCCTCATACCTACACTGAAGCATTCTTT.

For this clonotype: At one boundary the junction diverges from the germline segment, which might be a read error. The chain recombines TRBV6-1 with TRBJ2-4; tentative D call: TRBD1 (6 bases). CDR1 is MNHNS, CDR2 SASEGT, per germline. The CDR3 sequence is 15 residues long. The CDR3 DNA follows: TGTGACAGCAGTGAAGAAACAGGGTCGTGGGACATTCAGTACTTC. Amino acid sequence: CDSSEETGSWDIQYF.

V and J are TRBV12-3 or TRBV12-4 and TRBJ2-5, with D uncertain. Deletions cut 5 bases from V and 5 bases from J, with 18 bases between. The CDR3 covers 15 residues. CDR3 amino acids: CASSPNGVSRETQYF. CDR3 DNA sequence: TGTGCCAGCAGTCCCAACGGCGTGAGTAGGGAGACCCAGTACTTC.

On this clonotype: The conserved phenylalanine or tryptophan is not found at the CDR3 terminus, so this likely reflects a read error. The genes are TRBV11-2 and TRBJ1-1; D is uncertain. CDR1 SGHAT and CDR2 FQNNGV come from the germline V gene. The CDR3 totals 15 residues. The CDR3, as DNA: TGTGCCAGCAACTTAGATCGTGGCGTGTACACTGAAGCTTTCCTT. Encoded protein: CASNLDRGVYTEAFL.

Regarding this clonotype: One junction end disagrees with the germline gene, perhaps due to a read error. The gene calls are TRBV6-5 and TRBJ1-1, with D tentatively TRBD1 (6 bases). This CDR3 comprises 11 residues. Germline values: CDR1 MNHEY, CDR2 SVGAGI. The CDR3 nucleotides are TGTGCCACCACTTCCTGGACAGAAACTTCCTTT. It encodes CATTSWTETSF.

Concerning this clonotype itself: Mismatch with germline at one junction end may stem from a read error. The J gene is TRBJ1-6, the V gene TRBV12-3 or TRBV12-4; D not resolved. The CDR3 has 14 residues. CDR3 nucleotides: TGTACCAGCAATTTGCGGCATGAGAATTCACCCCTCCACTTT. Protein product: CTSNLRHENSPLHF.

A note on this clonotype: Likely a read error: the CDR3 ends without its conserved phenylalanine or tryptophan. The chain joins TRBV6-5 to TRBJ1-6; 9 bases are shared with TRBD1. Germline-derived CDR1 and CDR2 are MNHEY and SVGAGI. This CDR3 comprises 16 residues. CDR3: CVSSYSTGTGPINLHL. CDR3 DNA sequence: TGTGTCAGCAGTTACTCGACTGGGACAGGGCCGATTAACCTCCACTTA.

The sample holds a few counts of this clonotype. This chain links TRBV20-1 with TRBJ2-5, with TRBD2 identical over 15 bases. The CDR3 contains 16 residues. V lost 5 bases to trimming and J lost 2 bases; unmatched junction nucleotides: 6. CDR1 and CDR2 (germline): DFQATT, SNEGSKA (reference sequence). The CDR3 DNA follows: TGCAGTGCTGTTGGACTAGCGGGGGGGAGACAAGAGACCCAGTACTTC. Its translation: CSAVGLAGGRQETQYF.

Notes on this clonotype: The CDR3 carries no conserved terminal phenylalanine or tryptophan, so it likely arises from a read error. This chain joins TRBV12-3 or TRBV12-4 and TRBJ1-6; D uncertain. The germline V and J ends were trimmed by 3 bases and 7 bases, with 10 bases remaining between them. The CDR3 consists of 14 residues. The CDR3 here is CASSLRLENSPLHY. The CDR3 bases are TGTGCCAGCAGTTTGCGGCTTGAGAATTCACCCCTCCACTAT.

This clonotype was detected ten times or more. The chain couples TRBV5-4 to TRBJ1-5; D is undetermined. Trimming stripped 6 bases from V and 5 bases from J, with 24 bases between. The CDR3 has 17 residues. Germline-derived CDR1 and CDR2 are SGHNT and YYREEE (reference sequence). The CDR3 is CASTFPRFSGSDQPQHF. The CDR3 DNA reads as TGTGCCAGCACCTTCCCTCGCTTCTCGGGTTCTGATCAGCCCCAGCATTTT.

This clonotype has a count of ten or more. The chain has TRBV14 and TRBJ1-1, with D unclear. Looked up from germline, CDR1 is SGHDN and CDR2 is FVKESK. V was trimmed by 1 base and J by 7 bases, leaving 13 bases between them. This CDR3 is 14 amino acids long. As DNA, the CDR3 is TGTGCCAGCAGCCAAGTGGGTCCGTCGGGTGAAGCTTTCTTT. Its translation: CASSQVGPSGEAFF.

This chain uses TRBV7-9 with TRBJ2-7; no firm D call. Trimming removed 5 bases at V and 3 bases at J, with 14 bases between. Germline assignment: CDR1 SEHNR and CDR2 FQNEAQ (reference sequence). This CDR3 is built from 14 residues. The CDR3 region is CASSLGDGVYEQYF. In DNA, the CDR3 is TGTGCCAGCAGCCTAGGAGACGGAGTCTACGAGCAGTACTTC.

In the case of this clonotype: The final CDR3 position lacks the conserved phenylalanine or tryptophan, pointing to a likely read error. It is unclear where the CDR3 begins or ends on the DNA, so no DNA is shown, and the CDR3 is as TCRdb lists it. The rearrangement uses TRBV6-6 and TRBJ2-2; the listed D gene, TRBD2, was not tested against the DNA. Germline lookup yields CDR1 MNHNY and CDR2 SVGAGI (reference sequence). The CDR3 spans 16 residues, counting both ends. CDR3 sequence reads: CASSYSKTGGTGELFI.

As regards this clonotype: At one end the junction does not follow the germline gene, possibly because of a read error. CDR3 in DNA: TGTGCCAGCCGCATGAAATTTGTAGAGATCCAGTACTTC. Its translation is CASRMKFVEIQYF. The rearrangement uses TRBV6-2 or TRBV6-3 and TRBJ2-5; the D is unclear. Germline V gene sequence: CDR1 MNHEY, CDR2 SVGEGT. The CDR3 extends over 13 amino acids.

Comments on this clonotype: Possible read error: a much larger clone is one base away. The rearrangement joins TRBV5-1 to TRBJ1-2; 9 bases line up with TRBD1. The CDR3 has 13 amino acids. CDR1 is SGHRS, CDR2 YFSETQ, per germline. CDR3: CASSVQGADGYAF. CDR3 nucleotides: TGCGCCAGCAGCGTACAGGGGGCAGATGGCTACGCCTTC.

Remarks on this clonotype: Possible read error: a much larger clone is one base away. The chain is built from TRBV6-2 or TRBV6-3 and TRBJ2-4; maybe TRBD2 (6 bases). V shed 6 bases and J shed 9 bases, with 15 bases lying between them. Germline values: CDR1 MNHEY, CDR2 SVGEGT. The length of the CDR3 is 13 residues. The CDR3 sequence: CASRPGQGGIQYF. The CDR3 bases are TGTGCCAGCAGACCGGGTCAGGGAGGCATTCAGTACTTC.

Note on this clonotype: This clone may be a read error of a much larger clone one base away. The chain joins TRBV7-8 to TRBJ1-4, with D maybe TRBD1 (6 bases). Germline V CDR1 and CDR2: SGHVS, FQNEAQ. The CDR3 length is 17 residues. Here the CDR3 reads CTSSRERGAGTNEKLFF. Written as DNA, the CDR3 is TGTACCAGCAGCCGGGAAAGGGGGGCCGGAACTAATGAAAAACTGTTTTTT.